Following are 30 T cell receptor beta chains from one sample sequenced in a study of identical twins. TCRdb independently ran MiXCR on the 5' RACE reads; one entry per CDR3 protein. Of some 790,000 distinct CDR3 sequences in the sample, approximately 18% were seen once. These data also formed part of another study, on T cells expressing NK-cell markers.

The source material was PBMCs. The source is a woman between 18 and 29 years old in good health.

Points on this clonotype: A junction end diverges from the germline sequence, so it may reflect a read error. This chain uses TRBV12-3 or TRBV12-4 with TRBJ2-7, with unresolved D. CDR3 length: 11 residues. The CDR3 spells CASSLGYEQCF. The CDR3 region has the DNA TGTGCCAGCAGTTTAGGCTACGAGCAGTGCTTC.

This clonotype was seen more than once but under ten times. The chain has TRBV5-1 and TRBJ2-5; 7 bases match TRBD1. The CDR3 length is 15 residues. Germline loops: CDR1 SGHRS, CDR2 YFSETQ. V lost 3 bases and J lost 5; bases outside the gene matches: 10. CDR3 nucleotides: TGCGCCAGCAGCTCGTGGACAGGAACCAGGGAGACCCAGTACTTC. Its protein product is CASSSWTGTRETQYF.

This clonotype turned up a few times. The chain couples TRBV5-1 to TRBJ2-7; TRBD2 matches 7 bases. V was clipped by 5 bases and J by 6 bases; unmatched bases: 11. CDR1 and CDR2 from the germline V gene are SGHRS and YFSETQ. The CDR3 length is 14 residues. CDR3 nucleotide sequence: TGCGCCAGCAGAGGCGGGGGAAAGCTAGGCGAGCAGTACTTC. Its protein product is CASRGGGKLGEQYF.

This clonotype has a handful of counts. The rearrangement uses TRBV12-3 or TRBV12-4 and TRBJ2-2; TRBD1 aligns across 9 bases. After removal of 5 bases from V and 6 bases from J, the junction contained 7 bases not matched to a gene. CDR3 size: 15 residues. CDR3 in DNA: TGTGCCAGCAGTCCCCGGGACAGGGTCGCCGGGGAGCTGTTTTTT. Its protein product is CASSPRDRVAGELFF.

This chain joins TRBV10-3 and TRBJ2-3, with D unclear. The germline gives CDR1 ENHRY, CDR2 SYGVKD. The CDR3 has 16 residues. With 4 bases removed from V and 5 bases from J, the gap between germline ends came to 19 bases. The CDR3 here is CAISVADPKAIDTQYF. In DNA form, the CDR3 reads TGTGCCATCAGTGTCGCAGATCCTAAGGCGATAGATACGCAGTATTTT.

The rearrangement links TRBV4-3 to TRBJ2-7; TRBD2 matches 12 bases. This CDR3 region has 16 residues. CDR1 is LGHNA and CDR2 is YSLEER in the germline V gene. Unmatched junction bases numbered 10, after V lost 4 bases and J lost 6 bases. The CDR3 protein is CASSRPTSGSTREQYF. The CDR3 bases are TGCGCCAGCAGCCGCCCGACTAGCGGGAGTACTCGCGAGCAGTACTTC.

This clonotype was detected only a few times. The rearrangement uses TRBV10-3 and TRBJ2-2; TRBD2 matches at 9 bases. The germline V gene encodes CDR1 ENHRY and CDR2 SYGVKD. The V and J ends lost 8 bases and 1 base, in that order; junction bases with no gene match: 8. CDR3 length equals 16 residues. This CDR3 reads CAIGGAGGVNTGELFF. DNA for the CDR3: TGTGCCATCGGGGGAGCGGGGGGAGTGAACACCGGGGAGCTGTTTTTT.

This clonotype was seen a handful of times. The CDR3 DNA sequence: TGCAGTGCTAGCGGGGGAAGGGGCCTCTACGAGCAGTACTTC. Its translation: CSASGGRGLYEQYF. This sequence joins TRBV20-1 and TRBJ2-7, with a tentative D call TRBD2 (6 bases). Trimming left V 3 bases short and J 3 bases short, with 15 bases between. Germline V gene sequence: CDR1 DFQATT, CDR2 SNEGSKA (reference sequence). The CDR3 extends over 14 amino acids.

This clonotype appeared many times. The chain couples TRBV6-1 to TRBJ2-5; possibly TRBD1 or TRBD2 for D (5 bases each). The CDR3 extends over 16 amino acids. Between the trimmed V and J ends, which lost 7 bases and 4 bases, there was a span of 22 bases. Germline loops: CDR1 MNHNS, CDR2 SASEGT. This CDR3 reads CASTSSSRGAGETQYF. DNA for the CDR3: TGTGCCAGCACGTCCTCCTCCCGGGGCGCCGGAGAGACCCAGTACTTC.

A few counts support this clonotype. The chain links TRBV27 to TRBJ2-7; TRBD2 is a possible D gene (6 bases). This CDR3 region has 15 residues. Trimming stripped 8 bases from V and 0 bases from J, with 17 bases between. Germline V gives CDR1 MNHEY, CDR2 SMNVEV (reference sequence). The CDR3 here is CASSFGGWGSYEQYF. In DNA form, the CDR3 reads TGTGCCAGCTCTTTCGGGGGTTGGGGCTCCTACGAGCAGTACTTC.

By its share, this clonotype is medium-sized (0.01 to 0.1%). The V and J genes are TRBV12-3 or TRBV12-4 and TRBJ2-7; no clear D gene. The CDR3 totals 13 residues. V was cut by 5 bases and J by 6 bases, with 14 bases left in between. CDR3 in amino acids: CASSLLAGSEQYF. CDR3 coding DNA: TGTGCCAGCAGTCTTTTAGCTGGGTCCGAGCAGTACTTC.

The V call is TRBV6-2 or TRBV6-3, the J call TRBJ2-7, with TRBD2 matching 10 bases. V gave up 7 bases and J gave up 2 bases; unmatched junction bases: 5. Germline V gene data show CDR1 as MNHEY and CDR2 as SVGEGT. The CDR3 contains 14 residues. The CDR3 here is CASIGTSATYEQYF. CDR3 nucleotide sequence: TGTGCCAGCATAGGGACTAGCGCAACCTACGAGCAGTACTTC.

The chain recombines TRBV29-1 with TRBJ2-1; 8 bases line up with TRBD2. The length of the CDR3 is 14 residues. The V gene's germline CDR1 is SQVTM and CDR2 ANQGSEA. V lost 8 bases and J lost 9; bases outside the gene matches: 15. The CDR3 DNA follows: TGCAGCACATTGAGGGCCGGGAGGGCAGCTGAGCAGTTCTTC. Protein sequence: CSTLRAGRAAEQFF.

This chain connects TRBV7-9 to TRBJ2-7; TRBD1 matches 7 bases. The CDR3 covers 14 residues. J gave up 2 bases and V 4 bases, and 5 bases lay outside the gene matches. The germline gives CDR1 SEHNR, CDR2 FQNEAQ (reference sequence). CDR3 in amino acids: CASSSLQGTYEQYF. The CDR3 DNA is TGTGCCAGCAGCTCCTTACAGGGGACCTACGAGCAGTACTTC. Full variable domain (missing parts from reference TRBV7-9 and TRBJ2-7): DTGVSQNPRHKITKRGQNVTFRCDPISEHNRLYWYRQTLGQGPEFLTYFQNEAQLEKSRLLSDRFSAERPKGSFSTLEIQRTEQGDSAMYLCASSSLQGTYEQYFGPGTRLTVT.

The genes are TRBV27 and TRBJ2-2; D remains ambiguous. Trimming cost V 2 bases and J 8 bases, with 12 bases left between them. The germline gives CDR1 MNHEY, CDR2 SMNVEV (reference sequence). This CDR3 contains 14 residues. The CDR3 region has the DNA TGTGCCAGCAGTTTAATAGTAGGCTGGGGGGAGCTGTTTTTT. Its translation: CASSLIVGWGELFF.

The genes are TRBV29-1 and TRBJ2-1, with D possibly TRBD1 on 6 matching bases. Germline V gene sequence: CDR1 SQVTM, CDR2 ANQGSEA. Between the trimmed V and J ends, which lost 7 bases and 4 bases, there was a span of 14 bases. This CDR3 comprises 13 residues. CDR3 DNA sequence: TGCAGCGCCGACGCCACAGGGTACAATGAGCAGTTCTTC. This codes for CSADATGYNEQFF.

There are a few counts of this clonotype. The chain is built from TRBV5-1 and TRBJ2-1; D unresolved. CDR3 length equals 15 residues. V lost 4 bases and J lost 4, with 15 bases in between. Germline V gene data show CDR1 as SGHRS and CDR2 as YFSETQ. Here the CDR3 DNA reads TGCGCCAGCAGCGCCGACCGAGCGCTGTACAATGAGCAGTTCTTC. Its translation is CASSADRALYNEQFF.

This clonotype was seen more than once but under ten times. The CDR3 nucleotides are TGCGCCAGCAGCTTCCAGGGAATGGAGACCCAGTACTTC. Translated, it gives CASSFQGMETQYF. This chain links TRBV5-1 with TRBJ2-5; tentative D call: TRBD1 (5 bases). V lost 2 bases to trimming and J lost 5 bases, with 10 bases between them. Germline V gene lookup returns CDR1 SGHRS and CDR2 YFSETQ. CDR3 length: 13 amino acids.

The rearrangement uses TRBV11-3 and TRBJ2-7; TRBD2 is a possible D gene (5 bases). Per germline, CDR1 SGHNT and CDR2 YENEEA. The CDR3 extends over 14 amino acids. Trimming stripped 4 bases from V and 5 bases from J, with 15 bases between. The CDR3 DNA reads TGTGCCAGCAGCTCGGGATCATACACGGACGAGCAGTACTTC. Protein sequence: CASSSGSYTDEQYF.

The chain combines TRBV6-4 with TRBJ1-6, with D possibly TRBD1 on 5 matching bases. This CDR3 has 14 amino acids. Trimming cost V 6 bases and J 7 bases, with 13 bases left between them. CDR1 is MRHNA, CDR2 SNTAGT, per germline. In DNA, the CDR3 is TGTGCCAGCAGCCCCCGAGGGGCCAATTCACCCCTCCACTTT. Its translation is CASSPRGANSPLHF.

The CDR3 DNA is TGTGCCAGCAGTCCCGACGGGAGGTACAATGAGCAGTTCTTC. As protein: CASSPDGRYNEQFF. The chain couples TRBV12-3 or TRBV12-4 to TRBJ2-1; 7 positions match TRBD2. This CDR3 is built from 14 residues. V trimming: 5 bases; J trimming: 4 bases; junction bases outside the gene matches: 5.

This clonotype showed up just a few times. The chain is built from TRBV12-3 or TRBV12-4 and TRBJ1-6; D not resolved. The CDR3 contains 13 residues. V gave up 5 bases and J gave up 10 bases, with 12 bases separating them. CDR3 loop: CASSRFEDSPLHF. CDR3 bases: TGTGCCAGCAGTCGGTTCGAGGACTCACCCCTCCACTTT.

This clonotype was recorded a few times. The rearrangement links TRBV2 to TRBJ1-6; D remains ambiguous. V was pared by 10 bases and J by 13 bases, with 14 bases between. CDR1 is SNHLY, CDR2 FYNNEI, per germline. The CDR3 covers 11 residues. CDR3 in amino acids: CATRKELPLHF. CDR3 bases: TGTGCCACCAGGAAGGAATTGCCCCTCCACTTT.

The genes are TRBV4-1 and TRBJ2-1; the match to TRBD1 covers 10 bases. Trimming at V came to 2 bases and at J to 10 bases, leaving 11 bases not matched to a gene. Germline V gives CDR1 MGHRA, CDR2 YSYEKL. CDR3 length: 16 residues. CDR3 coding DNA: TGCGCCAGCAGCCAACCGGGACAGGGGAAAACTGGCGAGCAGTTCTTC. Translated, it gives CASSQPGQGKTGEQFF.

The rearrangement links TRBV7-2 to TRBJ2-1; the D is unclear. The CDR3 has 15 amino acids. Germline V gives CDR1 SGHTA, CDR2 FQGNSA. The V gene lost 2 bases and the J gene lost 5 bases, with 13 bases spanning the gap. The CDR3 spells CASSLTGTTNNEQFF. Written as DNA, the CDR3 is TGTGCCAGCAGCTTAACCGGTACCACCAACAATGAGCAGTTCTTC. Filled out from reference TRBV7-2 and TRBJ2-1, the complete variable domain reads GAGVSQSPSNKVTEKGKDVELRCDPISGHTALYWYRQSLGQGLEFLIYFQGNSAPDKSGLPSDRFSAERTGGSVSTLTIQRTQQEDSAVYLCASSLTGTTNNEQFFGPGTRLTVL.

In its sample, this clonotype was seen a few times. This chain links TRBV12-3 or TRBV12-4 with TRBJ2-3, with TRBD2 matching 12 bases. This CDR3 comprises 15 residues. V trimming: 5 bases; J trimming: 4 bases; junction bases outside the gene matches: 4. The CDR3 loop is CASSRTSGNPDTQYF. The DNA of the CDR3 is TGTGCCAGCAGTCGGACTAGCGGGAATCCAGATACGCAGTATTTT.

The chain is built from TRBV5-6 and TRBJ2-7; D gene unclear. CDR1 SGHDT and CDR2 YYEEEE come from the germline V gene. V was cut by 0 bases and J by 12 bases, with 13 bases left in between. The CDR3 is made up of 12 amino acids. CDR3 protein: CASSLGVEVGYF. CDR3 coding DNA: TGTGCCAGCAGCTTGGGTGTTGAAGTGGGGTACTTC. Filled out from reference TRBV5-6 and TRBJ2-7, the complete variable domain reads DAGVTQSPTHLIKTRGQQVTLRCSPKSGHDTVSWYQQALGQGPQFIFQYYEEEERQRGNFPDRFSGHQFPNYSSELNVNALLLGDSALYLCASSLGVEVGYFGPGTRLTVT.

V usage is TRBV18 and J usage is TRBJ1-3; D ambiguous. Trimming removed 2 bases from V and 6 bases from J, with 8 bases in between. The germline gives CDR1 KGHSH, CDR2 LQKENI. The CDR3 is 13 amino acids. This CDR3 is CASSPIGENTIYF. The CDR3 coding sequence is TGTGCCAGCTCACCAATCGGTGAAAACACCATATATTTT.

The rearrangement uses TRBV10-3 and TRBJ2-5, with 13 bases matching TRBD2. V lost 10 bases to trimming and J lost 3 bases; unmatched junction nucleotides: 2. The CDR3 runs 13 residues. From germline, CDR1 is ENHRY and CDR2 SYGVKD. The CDR3 DNA follows: TGTGCCAGCGGGACTAGCGGGGAAGAGACCCAGTACTTC. This sequence encodes CASGTSGEETQYF.

V gene TRBV6-1 combines with J gene TRBJ2-2; maybe TRBD1 (5 bases). V dropped 0 bases and J dropped 13 bases, with 12 bases sitting between them. This CDR3 has 13 amino acids. Germline-derived CDR1 and CDR2 are MNHNS and SASEGT. CDR3 DNA: TGTGCCAGCAGTGAAGCGCAGGGCAGTCGGCTGTTTTTT. Encoded protein: CASSEAQGSRLFF.